The 25 T cell receptor beta chains in this list originate from one sample, sequenced in a study of blood T cell repertoires in COVID-19. Sequencing used immunoSEQ multiplex PCR; TCRdb keeps in-frame clones, though not all of them. Of 360,000 or so clones listed, 90% are singletons. The sequenced material came from peripheral blood. All receptors derive from a man between 18 and 35 years old with active or convalescent COVID-19.

The chain joins TRBV5-1 to TRBJ2-1, with 9 nucleotides matching TRBD1. Germline V gene sequence: CDR1 SGHRS, CDR2 YFSETQ. This CDR3 region has 16 residues. The V gene end was trimmed by 4 bases and the J gene end by 1 base; junction bases not matched to a gene: 6. The CDR3, as DNA: TGCGCCAGCAGCAAGACAGGGGGTGTATCCTACAATGAGCAGTTCTTC. Residues: CASSKTGGVSYNEQFF.

The genes are TRBV28 and TRBJ1-1, with 7 bases aligning to TRBD1. This CDR3 region has 14 residues. Germline CDR1 reads MDHEN; CDR2 reads SYDVKM. The J segment lost 7 bases and the V segment lost 5 bases, leaving 10 bases of the junction unmatched. The CDR3 protein is CASSLQGTADEAFF. CDR3 coding DNA: TGTGCCAGCAGTCTCCAAGGGACAGCCGATGAAGCTTTCTTT.

The chain employs TRBV19 and TRBJ1-1; 7 bases line up with TRBD1. The CDR3 consists of 15 residues. Per the germline V gene, CDR1 is LNHDA and CDR2 is SQIVND (reference sequence). V lost 6 bases and J lost 1; bases outside the gene matches: 8. The CDR3 nucleotides are TGTGCCAGTAGACTGCTTGCAGGGGGGAACACTGAAGCTTTCTTT. Its translation is CASRLLAGGNTEAFF.

This clone was counted once. The V call is TRBV11-2, the J call TRBJ2-1; 12 bases agree with TRBD2. Trimming cost V 5 bases and J 6 bases; bases outside gene matches: 11. Germline values: CDR1 SGHAT, CDR2 FQNNGV. This CDR3 spans 17 amino acids. CDR3 sequence reads: CASSPPSGGVAVNEQFF. In DNA, the CDR3 is TGTGCCAGCAGCCCCCCTAGCGGGGGGGTCGCGGTCAATGAGCAGTTCTTC.

The chain combines TRBV6-5 with TRBJ2-7; 8 bases are a match to TRBD1. V was pared by 4 bases and J by 3 bases, with 5 bases of the junction left unmatched. The length of the CDR3 is 14 residues. Germline loops: CDR1 MNHEY, CDR2 SVGAGI. This chain's CDR3 is CASSFTTGDYEQYF. The CDR3 nucleotides read TGTGCCAGCAGTTTTACGACAGGGGACTACGAGCAGTACTTC.

J is TRBJ2-7 and V is TRBV25-1; 11 nucleotides match TRBD1. The CDR3 contains 14 residues. Per the germline V gene, CDR1 is MGHDK and CDR2 is SYGVNS. The V gene end was trimmed by 7 bases and the J gene end by 3 bases; junction bases not matched to a gene: 5. The CDR3 reads CASTRGTGGYEQYF. The CDR3 nucleotides are TGTGCCAGCACCCGGGGGACAGGGGGCTACGAGCAGTACTTC.

This chain joins TRBV7-9 and TRBJ2-3, with D possibly TRBD1 on 6 matching bases. This CDR3 contains 14 residues. The ends were cut back, 6 bases at V and 1 base at J, with 11 bases in the middle. The germline V gene encodes CDR1 SEHNR and CDR2 FQNEAQ (reference sequence). The CDR3 protein is CASRPEGGTDTQYF. DNA for the CDR3: TGTGCCAGCAGACCCGAGGGGGGCACAGATACGCAGTATTTT.

Comments on this clone: Other DNA sequences in this sample translate to the same CDR3. The chain recombines TRBV6-5 with TRBJ2-1, with D maybe TRBD1 (6 bases). This CDR3 has 15 amino acids. Germline-derived CDR1 and CDR2 are MNHEY and SVGAGI. Trimming stripped 4 bases from V and 0 bases from J, with 10 bases between. The CDR3 DNA reads as TGTGCCAGCAGTTCGGACAGAAGCTCCTACAATGAGCAGTTCTTC. Its protein is CASSSDRSSYNEQFF.

The chain couples TRBV29-1 to TRBJ2-1; TRBD2 matches at 9 bases. Germline lookup yields CDR1 SQVTM and CDR2 ANQGSEA. This CDR3 has 20 amino acids. V lost 4 bases and J lost 0; bases outside the gene matches: 19. In nucleotides, the CDR3 is TGCAGCGTTGCATACAGACGGTTACGGAGCGGGAGGAGCTCCTACAATGAGCAGTTCTTC. Protein sequence: CSVAYRRLRSGRSSYNEQFF.

This chain links TRBV10-3 with TRBJ1-1; D possibly corresponds to TRBD1 (5 bases). CDR1 and CDR2 (germline): ENHRY, SYGVKD. This CDR3 comprises 14 residues. Trimming shortened V by 5 bases and J by 1 base, and 11 bases separated the two germline ends. CDR3 sequence: CAISKTGQNTEAFF. The CDR3 nucleotides are TGTGCCATCAGTAAAACAGGTCAGAACACTGAAGCTTTCTTT.

This clone was observed a few times. CDR3 DNA sequence: TGTGCCAGCAGCCAAGGGACAGGTCCCTACGAGCAGTACTTC. Protein product: CASSQGTGPYEQYF. The chain has TRBV4-2 and TRBJ2-7; 7 positions match TRBD1. Germline loops: CDR1 LGHNA, CDR2 YNFKEQ. Trimming at V came to 1 base and at J to 2 bases, leaving 2 bases not matched to a gene. There are 14 residues in the CDR3.

The chain has TRBV30 and TRBJ1-5, with D tentatively TRBD1 (5 bases). This CDR3 has 13 amino acids. CDR1 GTSNPN and CDR2 SVGIG come from the germline V gene (reference sequence). Trimming cost V 3 bases and J 4 bases, with 10 bases left between them. This CDR3 reads CAWRERGNQPQHF. The CDR3 DNA is TGTGCCTGGAGGGAGCGGGGGAATCAGCCCCAGCATTTT.

This clone appeared once. This chain links TRBV10-3 with TRBJ2-2, with unresolved D. There are 14 residues in the CDR3. The ends were cut back, 0 bases at V and 1 base at J, with 3 bases in the middle. Germline values: CDR1 ENHRY, CDR2 SYGVKD. The CDR3 DNA reads as TGTGCCATCAGTGAGTCACTGAACACCGGGGAGCTGTTTTTT. Protein sequence: CAISESLNTGELFF.

The CDR3 here is CASSAQGQIQETQYF. CDR3 nucleotides: TGTGCCAGCAGCGCACAGGGACAGATTCAAGAGACCCAGTACTTC. The chain couples TRBV7-2 to TRBJ2-5; TRBD1 aligns across 7 bases. The CDR3 runs to 15 residues. CDR1 SGHTA and CDR2 FQGNSA come from the germline V gene. The ends lost 5 bases at V and 2 bases at J; junction bases unmatched: 8.

The rearrangement links TRBV19 to TRBJ1-5; 9 nucleotides agree with TRBD1. The CDR3 runs to 16 residues. CDR1 is LNHDA, CDR2 SQIVND, per germline (reference sequence). The ends lost 4 bases at V and 3 bases at J; junction bases unmatched: 7. The DNA for the CDR3 is TGTGCCAGTAGTACGGGACAGGGAGCTCTCAATCAGCCCCAGCATTTT. This encodes CASSTGQGALNQPQHF.

J is TRBJ1-1 and V is TRBV7-2; D remains ambiguous. The CDR3 spans 14 residues. CDR1 SGHTA and CDR2 FQGNSA come from the germline V gene. With 1 base removed from V and 5 bases from J, the gap between germline ends came to 11 bases. The CDR3 DNA follows: TGTGCCAGCAGCTTAGAACAGTCTTTAACTGAAGCTTTCTTT. It codes for CASSLEQSLTEAFF.

This clone was observed a handful of times. The genes are TRBV28 and TRBJ1-3, with D perhaps TRBD1 (6 bases). The CDR3 contains 15 residues. Trimming shortened V by 4 bases and J by 0 bases, and 10 bases separated the two germline ends. Germline assignment: CDR1 MDHEN and CDR2 SYDVKM. The CDR3 DNA sequence: TGTGCCAGCAGTTGGACAGATGTCTCTGGAAACACCATATATTTT. It translates to CASSWTDVSGNTIYF.

This clone is a singleton in its sample. The V call is TRBV28, the J call TRBJ1-2, with D unresolved. Germline CDR1 MDHEN, CDR2 SYDVKM. The CDR3 covers 14 residues. The V end was cut by 5 bases, the J end by 7 bases, with 17 bases between. CDR3 region: CASSTPIRGSGYTF. The CDR3 DNA reads as TGTGCCAGCAGTACCCCGATCCGGGGTTCTGGCTACACCTTC.

This clone has only one observation. The CDR3 nucleotides read TGTGCCAGCAGTTTCCCAGGGGATCCCTATGGCTACACCTTC. Residues: CASSFPGDPYGYTF. The chain recombines TRBV27 with TRBJ1-2; weak D call: TRBD1 (6 bases). CDR1 MNHEY and CDR2 SMNVEV come from the germline V gene (reference sequence). This CDR3 region has 14 residues. Trimming removed 3 bases from V and 4 bases from J, with 12 bases in between.

In its sample, this clone was seen a few times. The CDR3 bases are TGTGCCAGCACTGTTAGCACCATATATTTT. Translation gives CASTVSTIYF. The rearrangement uses TRBV21-1 and TRBJ1-3. TRBV21-1 is a recognized pseudogene. The CDR3 extends over 10 amino acids.

The J gene is TRBJ2-7, the V gene TRBV25-1; 10 nucleotides agree with TRBD1. This CDR3 region has 16 residues. Germline V CDR1 and CDR2: MGHDK, SYGVNS. Trimming cost V 0 bases and J 4 bases; bases outside gene matches: 6. CDR3 DNA sequence: TGTGCCAGCAGTGAATACACCAAGGGACAGGGGTACGAGCAGTACTTC. Protein product: CASSEYTKGQGYEQYF.

The genes are TRBV28 and TRBJ1-1; TRBD1 agrees at 7 bases. This CDR3 spans 13 amino acids. From germline, CDR1 is MDHEN and CDR2 SYDVKM. Germline trimming cut 2 bases from V and 6 bases from J; bases unmatched to any gene: 3. CDR3 region: CASSLRGTAEAFF. CDR3 nucleotide sequence: TGTGCCAGCAGTTTACGCGGGACAGCTGAAGCTTTCTTT. Full variable domain (remainder filled in from reference TRBV28 and TRBJ1-1): DVKVTQSSRYLVKRTGEKVFLECVQDMDHENMFWYRQDPGLGLRLIYFSYDVKMKEKGDIPEGYSVSREKKERFSLILESASTNQTSMYLCASSLRGTAEAFFGQGTRLTVV.

The rearrangement joins TRBV21-1 to TRBJ2-7; TRBD2 reflects the table's D call only, with no check against the DNA. TRBV21-1 is tagged as a pseudogene. The CDR3 runs to 14 residues. The chain's CDR3 is CASSKGPGYYEQYF. For the CDR3, the DNA is TGTGCCAGCAGCAAAGGCCCGGGATACTACGAGCAGTACTTC.

V and J are TRBV11-2 and TRBJ2-7, with 7 bases aligning to TRBD1. Trimming at V came to 6 bases and at J to 4 bases, leaving 6 bases not matched to a gene. Germline V lookup: CDR1 SGHAT, CDR2 FQNNGV. The CDR3 has 13 amino acids. The CDR3 bases are TGTGCCAGCAGTTGGGACAGAGAATACGAGCAGTACTTC. Encoded protein: CASSWDREYEQYF.

The chain employs TRBV9 and TRBJ2-7, with TRBD1 identical over 7 bases. The V and J ends lost 4 bases and 4 bases, in that order; junction bases with no gene match: 8. The CDR3 extends over 14 amino acids. CDR1 and CDR2 (germline): SGDLS, YYNGEE. The CDR3 region is CASSTRQGRYEQYF. In DNA, the CDR3 is TGTGCCAGCAGCACCCGACAGGGACGATACGAGCAGTACTTC.